A selection of T cell receptor beta chains follows, all from one sample in a study of regulatory T cells in long-lasting Graves disease. TCRdb recomputed calls from the multiplex PCR reads with MiXCR, one row per CDR3 protein. Of about 400,000 distinct CDR3 sequences in the sample, roughly 17% are singletons; the top ten hold around 20%. The same specimen was also included in a second study, on T cells in Graves' hyperthyroidism and ophthalmopathy.

Sequenced material: peripheral blood mononuclear cells (PBMCs), taken at new diagnosis, from a patient treated with antithyroid drugs. These receptors came from a woman aged 18-30 years with Graves disease. Both conserved end residues are part of each CDR3.

j_call | v_call | cdr3_aa
TRBJ1-2 | TRBV20-1 | CSARQDGYTF
TRBJ2-1 | TRBV2 | CASNGLPNEQFF
TRBJ1-2 | TRBV5-1 | CASSTTGFTMRNYGYTF
TRBJ2-7 | TRBV28 | CASRSGYHEQYF
TRBJ1-5 | TRBV4-2 | CASSQAHPLEPQHF
TRBJ2-1 | TRBV7-3 | CASSPSGPTYNEQFF
TRBJ1-3 | TRBV19 | CASSFLRTGAYSGNTIYF
TRBJ2-4 | TRBV9 | CASSVGGGNIQYF
TRBJ1-3 | TRBV11-1 | CASGLSSGNTIYF
TRBJ2-5 | TRBV19 | CASSINLLQETQYF
TRBJ1-3 | TRBV4-1 | CASSQVPVGNTIYF
TRBJ1-1 | TRBV5-1 | CASREGGGGLNTEAFF
TRBJ2-1 | TRBV11-2 | CASSGSSGIRSYNEQFF
TRBJ2-7 | TRBV12-5 | CASGFYPNSSYEQYF
TRBJ2-7 | TRBV18 | CASSPRTGGRLNEQYF
TRBJ2-3 | TRBV3-1 | CASSRPGTSGTDTQYF
TRBJ2-3 | TRBV7-3 | CASRLAGAADTQYF
TRBJ2-2 | TRBV28 | CATRTGNTGELFF
TRBJ2-1 | TRBV12-3/TRBV12-4 | CASSFTSGSHNEQFF
TRBJ1-2 | TRBV5-1 | CASSLALGFYGYTF
TRBJ1-1 | TRBV27 | CASSTGTAVKAFF
TRBJ2-7 | TRBV29-1 | CSVVARGTAYEQYF
TRBJ2-1 | TRBV2 | CASSSTGGFYNEQFF
TRBJ1-4 | TRBV7-7 | CASGPAAGGGSNEKLFF
TRBJ2-7 | TRBV4-2 | CASSQVGGVTGQKYEQYF
TRBJ1-1 | TRBV9 | CASSAAGSSERAFF
TRBJ2-7 | TRBV20-1 | CSARGLEGDGYEQYF
TRBJ2-7 | TRBV28 | CASSLAGVGFEQYF
NA | TRBV25-1 | CASSEWTGARETQYF
TRBJ2-1 | TRBV7-7 | CASSAGLAESSYNEQFF
TRBJ2-7 | TRBV29-1 | CSVGWGRNSPYEQYF
TRBJ1-2 | TRBV28 | CASTTPRGWLLDGYTF
TRBJ2-5 | TRBV9 | CASSVGGGQYF
TRBJ2-5 | TRBV28 | CASSLFRAGNQETQYF
TRBJ2-1 | TRBV7-9 | CASRGGGAIYNEQFF
TRBJ2-1 | TRBV6-1 | CASSESIGSPAEQFF
TRBJ2-2 | TRBV20-1 | CSARGARVAGELFF
TRBJ1-5 | TRBV7-9 | CASSSEGSQPQHF
TRBJ1-2 | TRBV20-1 | CSARLQGANYGYTF
TRBJ2-1 | TRBV11-2 | CASSLAGLAGSSYNEQFF
TRBJ1-2 | TRBV2 | CASRIDGYTF
TRBJ1-2 | TRBV5-1 | CASSLGLDYGYTF
TRBJ2-3 | TRBV12-3/TRBV12-4 | CASRTAGTDTQYF
TRBJ2-1 | TRBV2 | CASTRDRGHEQFF
TRBJ1-4 | TRBV11-2 | CASSLEGGFNEKLFF
TRBJ2-3 | TRBV20-1 | CSARVGGGTDTQYF
TRBJ2-1 | TRBV27 | CASIGASGRAFNEQFF
TRBJ1-1 | TRBV10-1 | CASSTAIRGTEAFF